Listed below are T cell receptor beta chains from one sample, sequenced in a study of T cell responses to AZD1222 COVID-19 vaccine. Only in-frame clones appear in the TCRdb table, and some are missing; sequencing was by immunoSEQ multiplex PCR. The sample has some 120,000 clones; about 93% are singletons. This material consisted of peripheral blood, taken on day 0 of AZD1222 vaccination. Source of these receptors: an adult in good health. Both conserved end residues are trimmed from each CDR3. Each record gives: J gene, V gene, CDR3 protein.

J: TRBJ1-2; V: TRBV11-2; CDR3: ASSQRIDVVYGYT
J: TRBJ1-2; V: TRBV7-9; CDR3: ASSLQQSYGYT
J: TRBJ1-2; V: TRBV6-5; CDR3: ASSNRDGYGYT
J: TRBJ2-1; V: TRBV18; CDR3: ASSPPGSQSNEQF
J: TRBJ2-2; V: TRBV10-3; CDR3: AISERRAGELF
J: TRBJ2-3; V: TRBV28; CDR3: ASSSPSTDTQY
J: TRBJ1-5; V: TRBV15; CDR3: ATSRGQGVGQPQH
J: TRBJ2-2; V: TRBV10-2; CDR3: ARGDGNTGELF
J: TRBJ2-3; V: TRBV7-9; CDR3: ASSSDKTDTQY
J: TRBJ1-1; V: TRBV7-9; CDR3: ASSLEQGWNTEAF
J: TRBJ2-1; V: TRBV13; CDR3: ASSLVYSSQVGTGEYNEQF
J: TRBJ1-1; V: TRBV7-9; CDR3: ASSETGPGDTEAF
J: TRBJ1-4; V: TRBV29-1; CDR3: SVQILGEKLF
J: TRBJ1-2; V: TRBV7-9; CDR3: ASTTSGLPNYGYT
J: TRBJ1-3; V: TRBV2; CDR3: ASRGPQGYGNTIY
J: TRBJ1-1; V: TRBV5-8; CDR3: ASSLSRTGGTEAF